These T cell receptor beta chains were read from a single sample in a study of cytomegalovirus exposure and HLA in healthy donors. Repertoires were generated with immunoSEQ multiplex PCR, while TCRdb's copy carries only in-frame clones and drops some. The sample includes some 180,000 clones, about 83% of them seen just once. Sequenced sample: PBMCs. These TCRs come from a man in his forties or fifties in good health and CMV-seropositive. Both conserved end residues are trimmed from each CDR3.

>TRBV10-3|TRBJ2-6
AISELLAGAGANVLT
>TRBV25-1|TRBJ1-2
ASSVAGGRGYT
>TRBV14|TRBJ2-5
ASSRPGQRETQY
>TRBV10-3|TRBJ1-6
AISEKGANGSPLH
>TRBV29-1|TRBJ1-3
SVEDATVRNTIY
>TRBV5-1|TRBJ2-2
ASSFGGGGAGELF
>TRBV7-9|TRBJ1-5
ASSLGTGHQPQH
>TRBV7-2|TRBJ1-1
ASSHSGGSTEAF
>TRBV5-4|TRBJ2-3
ASSPSTDTQY
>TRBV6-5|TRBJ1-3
ASSYSQARNTIY
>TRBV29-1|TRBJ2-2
SVDKGVGRNTGELF
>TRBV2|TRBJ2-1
ASSEIAGVNEQF
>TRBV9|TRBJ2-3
ASSVGSGGTDTQY
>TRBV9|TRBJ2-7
ASSVAYGAYEQY
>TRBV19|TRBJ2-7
ASSIGQGGSYEQY
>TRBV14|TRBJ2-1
ASSYLQGGSSYNEQF
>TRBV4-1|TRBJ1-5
ASSQDWALGRQPQH
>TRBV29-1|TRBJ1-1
SGLDILGTEAF
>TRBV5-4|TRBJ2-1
AMPPVGLAGVGTILNEQF
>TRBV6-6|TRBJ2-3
ASTPTPGDTQY
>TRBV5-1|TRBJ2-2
ASSLSQGAPGELF
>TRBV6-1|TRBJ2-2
ASSTGQGGTGELF
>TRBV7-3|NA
ASSARTGAYEQY
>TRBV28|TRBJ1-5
ASSPPQH
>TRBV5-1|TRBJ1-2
ASSLTDGAYGYT
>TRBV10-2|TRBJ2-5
ASSEVGMGETQY
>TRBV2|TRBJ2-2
ASSETGLLNTGELF
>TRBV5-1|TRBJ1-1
ASSLDLPSEAF
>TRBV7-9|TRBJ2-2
ASSSAGTPNTGELF
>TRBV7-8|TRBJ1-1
ASSPNSPEAF
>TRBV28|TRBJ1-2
ASSSGYYGYT
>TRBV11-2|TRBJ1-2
ASSLGGFHYGYT
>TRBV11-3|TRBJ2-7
ASSLDRDTAEQY